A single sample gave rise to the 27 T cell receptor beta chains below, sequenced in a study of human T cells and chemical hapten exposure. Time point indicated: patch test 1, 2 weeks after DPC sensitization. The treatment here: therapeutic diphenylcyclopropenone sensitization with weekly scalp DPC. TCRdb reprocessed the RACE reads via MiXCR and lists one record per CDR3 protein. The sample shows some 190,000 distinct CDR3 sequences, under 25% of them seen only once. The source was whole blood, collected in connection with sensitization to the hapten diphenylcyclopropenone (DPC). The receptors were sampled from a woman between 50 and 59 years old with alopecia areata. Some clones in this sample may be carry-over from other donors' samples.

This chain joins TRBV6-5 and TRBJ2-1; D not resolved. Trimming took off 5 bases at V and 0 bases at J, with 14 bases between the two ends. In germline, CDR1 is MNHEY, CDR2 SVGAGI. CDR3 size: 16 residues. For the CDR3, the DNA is TGTGCCAGCAGTCGCCCCAGCCAGAGCTCCTACAATGAGCAGTTCTTC. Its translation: CASSRPSQSSYNEQFF.

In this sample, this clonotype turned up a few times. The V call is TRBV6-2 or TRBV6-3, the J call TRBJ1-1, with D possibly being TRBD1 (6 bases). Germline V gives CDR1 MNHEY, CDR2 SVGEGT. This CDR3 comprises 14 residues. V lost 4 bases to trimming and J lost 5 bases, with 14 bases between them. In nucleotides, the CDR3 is TGTGCCAGCAGTTGGGGGACCGGACAGACTGAAGCTTTCTTT. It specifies CASSWGTGQTEAFF.

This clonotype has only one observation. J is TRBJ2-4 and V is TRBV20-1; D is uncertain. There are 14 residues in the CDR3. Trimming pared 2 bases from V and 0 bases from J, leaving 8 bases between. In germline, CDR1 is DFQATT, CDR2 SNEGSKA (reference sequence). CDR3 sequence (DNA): TGCAGTGCTAGACAGCCATTAGCCAAAAACATTCAGTACTTC. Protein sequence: CSARQPLAKNIQYF.

In nucleotides, the CDR3 is TGCAGTGCTTGGGACAACCGCTCGCGTGGCTACACCTTC. Its protein is CSAWDNRSRGYTF. This sequence joins TRBV20-1 and TRBJ1-2, with TRBD1 as a possible D gene (6 bases). V lost 5 bases and J lost 7, with 17 bases in between. Looked up from germline, CDR1 is DFQATT and CDR2 is SNEGSKA (reference sequence). The CDR3 contains 13 residues.

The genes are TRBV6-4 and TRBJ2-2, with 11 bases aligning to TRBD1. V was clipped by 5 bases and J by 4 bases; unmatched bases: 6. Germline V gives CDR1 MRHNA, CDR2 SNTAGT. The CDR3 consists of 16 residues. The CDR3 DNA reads TGTGCCAGCAGTTTTGGACAGGGGGCCATCACCGGGGAGCTGTTTTTT. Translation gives CASSFGQGAITGELFF.

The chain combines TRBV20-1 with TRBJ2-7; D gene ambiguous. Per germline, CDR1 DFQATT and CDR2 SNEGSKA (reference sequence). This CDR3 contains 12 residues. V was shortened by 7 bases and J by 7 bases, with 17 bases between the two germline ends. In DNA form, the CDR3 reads TGCAGTGGGGCGGCAGAGGCGAGTGAGCAGTACTTC. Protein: CSGAAEASEQYF.

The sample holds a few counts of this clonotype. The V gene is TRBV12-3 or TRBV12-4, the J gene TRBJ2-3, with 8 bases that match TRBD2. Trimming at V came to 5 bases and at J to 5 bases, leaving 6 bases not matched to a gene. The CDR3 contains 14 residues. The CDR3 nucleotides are TGTGCCAGCAGTCCCGGACTAGCCGGAGATACGCAGTATTTT. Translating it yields CASSPGLAGDTQYF.

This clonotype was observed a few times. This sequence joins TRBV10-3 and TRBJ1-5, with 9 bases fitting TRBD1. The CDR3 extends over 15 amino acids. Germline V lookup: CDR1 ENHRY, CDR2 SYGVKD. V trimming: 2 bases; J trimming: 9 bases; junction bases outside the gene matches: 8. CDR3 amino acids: CAISEGGQGPRPQHF. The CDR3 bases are TGTGCCATCAGTGAGGGGGGACAGGGACCGAGGCCCCAGCATTTT.

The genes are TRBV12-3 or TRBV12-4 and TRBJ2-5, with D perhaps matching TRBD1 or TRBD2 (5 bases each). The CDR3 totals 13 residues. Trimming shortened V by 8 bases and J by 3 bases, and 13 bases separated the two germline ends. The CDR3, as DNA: TGTGCCAGCCGTGGGCAGGGAGAAGAGACCCAGTACTTC. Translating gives CASRGQGEETQYF.

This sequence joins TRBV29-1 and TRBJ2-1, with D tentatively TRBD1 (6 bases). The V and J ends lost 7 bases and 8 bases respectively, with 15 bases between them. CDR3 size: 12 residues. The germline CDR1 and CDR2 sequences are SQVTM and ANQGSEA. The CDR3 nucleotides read TGCAGCGGACGACGACAGGTCCATGAGCAGTTCTTC. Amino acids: CSGRRQVHEQFF.

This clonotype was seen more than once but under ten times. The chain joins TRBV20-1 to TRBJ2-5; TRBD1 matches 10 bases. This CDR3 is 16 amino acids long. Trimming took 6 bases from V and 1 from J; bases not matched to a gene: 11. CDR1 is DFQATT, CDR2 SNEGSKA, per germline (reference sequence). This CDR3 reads CSASRDRGHVQETQYF. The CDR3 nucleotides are TGCAGTGCAAGCCGGGACAGGGGTCACGTCCAAGAGACCCAGTACTTC.

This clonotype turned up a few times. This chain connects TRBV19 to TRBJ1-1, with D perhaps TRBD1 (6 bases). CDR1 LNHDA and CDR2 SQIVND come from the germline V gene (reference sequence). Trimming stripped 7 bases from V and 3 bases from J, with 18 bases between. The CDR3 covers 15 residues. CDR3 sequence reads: CASTQKQGGHTEAFF. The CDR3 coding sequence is TGTGCCAGTACCCAAAAACAGGGAGGGCACACTGAAGCTTTCTTT.

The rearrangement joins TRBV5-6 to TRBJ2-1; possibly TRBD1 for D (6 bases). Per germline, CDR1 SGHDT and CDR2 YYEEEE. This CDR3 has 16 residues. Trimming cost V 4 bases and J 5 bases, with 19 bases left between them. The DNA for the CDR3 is TGTGCCAGCAGCCCTCCGACAGGTATTACGAACAATGAGCAGTTCTTC. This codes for CASSPPTGITNNEQFF.

The CDR3 DNA reads TGCAGCGCCGATCGGGCCCCGAACACTGAAGCTTTCTTT. This sequence encodes CSADRAPNTEAFF. The chain combines TRBV29-1 with TRBJ1-1; D is undetermined. Germline V gene data show CDR1 as SQVTM and CDR2 as ANQGSEA. The CDR3 is made up of 13 amino acids. With 7 bases removed from V and 1 base from J, the gap between germline ends came to 13 bases.

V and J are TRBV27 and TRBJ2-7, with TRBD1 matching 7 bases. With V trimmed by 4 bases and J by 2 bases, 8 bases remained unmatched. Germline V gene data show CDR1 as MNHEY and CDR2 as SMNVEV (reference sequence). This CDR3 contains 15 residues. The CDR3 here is CASSSLGTATYEQYF. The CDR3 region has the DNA TGTGCCAGCAGTTCCCTCGGGACAGCCACCTACGAGCAGTACTTC.

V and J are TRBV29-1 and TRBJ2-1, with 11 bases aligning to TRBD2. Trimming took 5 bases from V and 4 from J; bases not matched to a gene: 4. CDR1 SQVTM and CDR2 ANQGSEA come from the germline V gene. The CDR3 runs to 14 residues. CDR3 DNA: TGCAGCGTTCTTAGACTAGCGGGATACAATGAGCAGTTCTTC. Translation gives CSVLRLAGYNEQFF.

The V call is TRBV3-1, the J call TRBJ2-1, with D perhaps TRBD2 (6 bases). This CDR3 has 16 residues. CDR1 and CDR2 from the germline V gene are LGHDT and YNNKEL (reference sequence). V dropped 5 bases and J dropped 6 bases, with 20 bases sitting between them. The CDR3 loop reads CASSFFFGRDRNEQFF. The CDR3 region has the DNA TGTGCCAGCAGCTTTTTTTTCGGGCGGGATCGCAATGAGCAGTTCTTC.

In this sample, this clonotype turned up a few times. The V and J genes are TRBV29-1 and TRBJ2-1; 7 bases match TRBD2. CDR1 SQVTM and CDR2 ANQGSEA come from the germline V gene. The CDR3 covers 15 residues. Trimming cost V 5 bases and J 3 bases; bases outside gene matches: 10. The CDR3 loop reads CSVRGGSRGYNEQFF. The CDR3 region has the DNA TGCAGCGTTAGGGGAGGGTCGCGGGGCTACAATGAGCAGTTCTTC.

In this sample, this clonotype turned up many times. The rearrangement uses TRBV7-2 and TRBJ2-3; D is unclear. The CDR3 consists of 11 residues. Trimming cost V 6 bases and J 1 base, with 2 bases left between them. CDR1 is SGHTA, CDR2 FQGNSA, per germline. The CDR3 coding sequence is TGTGCCAGCAGACGCACAGATACGCAGTATTTT. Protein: CASRRTDTQYF.

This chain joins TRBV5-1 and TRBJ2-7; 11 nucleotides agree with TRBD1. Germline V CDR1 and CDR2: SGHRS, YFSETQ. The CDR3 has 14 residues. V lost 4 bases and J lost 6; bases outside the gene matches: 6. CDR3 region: CASSPPGQGGEQYF. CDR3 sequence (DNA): TGCGCCAGCAGCCCCCCGGGACAGGGGGGCGAGCAGTACTTC.

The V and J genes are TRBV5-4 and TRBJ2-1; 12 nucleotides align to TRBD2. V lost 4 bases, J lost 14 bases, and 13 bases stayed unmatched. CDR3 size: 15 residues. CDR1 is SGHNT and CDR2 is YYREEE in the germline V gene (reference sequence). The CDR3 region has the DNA TGTGCCAGCAGCCACCCCCCTAGCGGGAGGGCCTTGGAGTTCTTC. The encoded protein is CASSHPPSGRALEFF.

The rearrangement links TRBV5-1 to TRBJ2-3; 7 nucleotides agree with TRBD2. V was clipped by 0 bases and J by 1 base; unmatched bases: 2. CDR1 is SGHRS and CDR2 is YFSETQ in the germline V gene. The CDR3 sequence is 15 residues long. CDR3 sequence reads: CASSLVAGRTDTQYF. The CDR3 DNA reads TGCGCCAGCAGCTTGGTAGCGGGCCGCACAGATACGCAGTATTTT.

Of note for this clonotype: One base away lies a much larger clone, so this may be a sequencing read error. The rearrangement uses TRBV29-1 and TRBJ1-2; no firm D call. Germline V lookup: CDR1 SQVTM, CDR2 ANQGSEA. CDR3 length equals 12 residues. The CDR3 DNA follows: TGCAGCTTTGAGGGAGGGTGGGGAGGCTACACCTTC. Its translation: CSFEGGWGGYTF.

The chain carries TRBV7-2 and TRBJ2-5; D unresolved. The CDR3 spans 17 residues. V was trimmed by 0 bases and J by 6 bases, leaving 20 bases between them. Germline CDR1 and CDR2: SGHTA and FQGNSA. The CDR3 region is CASSLALTGILRKTQYF. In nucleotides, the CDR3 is TGTGCCAGCAGCTTAGCTTTAACGGGTATTCTAAGGAAGACCCAGTACTTC. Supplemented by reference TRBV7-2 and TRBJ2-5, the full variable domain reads GAGVSQSPSNKVTEKGKDVELRCDPISGHTALYWYRQSLGQGLEFLIYFQGNSAPDKSGLPSDRFSAERTGGSVSTLTIQRTQQEDSAVYLCASSLALTGILRKTQYFGPGTRLLVL.

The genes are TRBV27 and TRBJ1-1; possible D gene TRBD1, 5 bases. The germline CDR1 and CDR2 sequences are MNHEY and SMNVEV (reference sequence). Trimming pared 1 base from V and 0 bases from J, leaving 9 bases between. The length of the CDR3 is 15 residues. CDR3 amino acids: CASSLYSGVNTEAFF. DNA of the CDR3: TGTGCCAGCAGTTTATACTCGGGGGTGAACACTGAAGCTTTCTTT.

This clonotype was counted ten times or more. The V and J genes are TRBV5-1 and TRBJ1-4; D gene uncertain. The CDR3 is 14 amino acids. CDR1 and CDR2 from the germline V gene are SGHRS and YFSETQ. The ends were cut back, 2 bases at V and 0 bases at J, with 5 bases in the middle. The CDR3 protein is CASSFRTTNEKLFF. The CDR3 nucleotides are TGCGCCAGCAGCTTTAGAACAACTAATGAAAAACTGTTTTTT.

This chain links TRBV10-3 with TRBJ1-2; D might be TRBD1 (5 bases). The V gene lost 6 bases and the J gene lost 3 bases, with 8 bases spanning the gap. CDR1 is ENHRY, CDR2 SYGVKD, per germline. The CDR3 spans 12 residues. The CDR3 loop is CAIRGVDYGYTF. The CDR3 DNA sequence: TGTGCCATCAGAGGGGTTGACTATGGCTACACCTTC.